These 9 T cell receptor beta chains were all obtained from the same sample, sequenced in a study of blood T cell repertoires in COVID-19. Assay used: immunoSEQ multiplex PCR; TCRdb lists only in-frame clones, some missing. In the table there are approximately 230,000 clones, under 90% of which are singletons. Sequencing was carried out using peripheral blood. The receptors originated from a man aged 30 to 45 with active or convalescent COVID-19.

Written as DNA, the CDR3 is TGTGCCAGCAGTTGGGACAGGGGCAATGAGCAGTTCTTC. It yields the protein CASSWDRGNEQFF. This chain connects TRBV27 to TRBJ2-1; 10 nucleotides agree with TRBD1. CDR3 length: 13 residues. Germline CDR1 reads MNHEY; CDR2 reads SMNVEV (reference sequence). The trim removed 4 bases at V and 6 bases at J, leaving 0 bases unmatched.

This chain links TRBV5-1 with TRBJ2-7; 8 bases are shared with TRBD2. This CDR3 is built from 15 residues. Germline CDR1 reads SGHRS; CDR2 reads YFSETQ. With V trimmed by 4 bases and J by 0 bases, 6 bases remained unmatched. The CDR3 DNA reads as TGCGCCAGCAGCCCCGGGGGGGCCGGCTCCTACGAGCAGTACTTC. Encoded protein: CASSPGGAGSYEQYF.

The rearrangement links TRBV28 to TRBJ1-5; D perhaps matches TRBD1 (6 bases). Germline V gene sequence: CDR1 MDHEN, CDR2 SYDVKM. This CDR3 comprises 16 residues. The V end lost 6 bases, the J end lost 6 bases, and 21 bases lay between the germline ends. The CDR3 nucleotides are TGTGCCAGCAGCCTTAGCCCAGGGGATTGGGGTCAGCCCCAGCATTTT. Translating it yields CASSLSPGDWGQPQHF.

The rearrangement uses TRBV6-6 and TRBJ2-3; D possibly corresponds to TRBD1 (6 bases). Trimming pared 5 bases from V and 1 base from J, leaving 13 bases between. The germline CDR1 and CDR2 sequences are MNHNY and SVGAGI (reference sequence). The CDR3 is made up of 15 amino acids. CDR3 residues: CASSVRDTRTDTQYF. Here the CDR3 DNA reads TGTGCCAGCAGTGTCCGGGACACCCGCACAGATACGCAGTATTTT.

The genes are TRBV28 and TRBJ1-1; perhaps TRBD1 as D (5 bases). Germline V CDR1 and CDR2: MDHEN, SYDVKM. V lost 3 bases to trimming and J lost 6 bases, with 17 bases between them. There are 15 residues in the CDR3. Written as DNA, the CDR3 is TGTGCCAGCAGTTTTGGGGCAGCGGGTGGGTCTGAAGCTTTCTTT. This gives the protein CASSFGAAGGSEAFF.

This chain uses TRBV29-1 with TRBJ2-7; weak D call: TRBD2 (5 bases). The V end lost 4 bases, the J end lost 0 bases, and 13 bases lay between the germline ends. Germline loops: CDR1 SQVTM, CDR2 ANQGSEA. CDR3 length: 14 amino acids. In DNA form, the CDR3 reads TGCAGCGTTGGGAGGACGGCAGCCTCCTACGAGCAGTACTTC. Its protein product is CSVGRTAASYEQYF.

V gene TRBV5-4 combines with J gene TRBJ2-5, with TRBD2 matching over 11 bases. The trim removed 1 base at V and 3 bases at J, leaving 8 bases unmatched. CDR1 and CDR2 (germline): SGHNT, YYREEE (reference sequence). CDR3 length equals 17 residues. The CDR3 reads CASSLKVAGGNEETQYF. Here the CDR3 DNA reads TGTGCCAGCAGCTTGAAGGTAGCGGGGGGGAATGAAGAGACCCAGTACTTC.

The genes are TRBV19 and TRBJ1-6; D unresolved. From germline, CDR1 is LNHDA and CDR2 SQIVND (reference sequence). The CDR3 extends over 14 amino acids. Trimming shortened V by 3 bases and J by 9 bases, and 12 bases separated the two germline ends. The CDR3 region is CASSMEASSSPLHF. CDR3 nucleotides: TGTGCCAGTAGTATGGAGGCTTCCAGTTCACCCCTCCACTTT.

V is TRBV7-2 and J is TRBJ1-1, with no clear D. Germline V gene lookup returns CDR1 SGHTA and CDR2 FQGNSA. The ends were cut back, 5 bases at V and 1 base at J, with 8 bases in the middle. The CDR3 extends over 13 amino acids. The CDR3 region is CASSLEGNTEAFF. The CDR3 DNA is TGTGCCAGCAGCCTCGAGGGGAACACTGAAGCTTTCTTT.